The sequence of this TCR beta chain was determined in a study of cytomegalovirus exposure and HLA in healthy donors. Study in general: In a later analysis, the roughly 120 validation repertoires were reported to have used the same platform as the 600 to 700 first-cohort repertoires. Study conclusions and caveats: The study listed some 160 cytomegalovirus-associated TCR beta chains. The tendency of first-cohort TCR clusters to co-occur in the roughly 110 validation repertoires was identified by a subsequent analysis.

CDR1 SGHRS and CDR2 YFSETQ come from the germline V gene. The CDR3 runs 14 residues. J was trimmed by 6 bases and V by 4 bases; bases with no gene match: 6. Remarks on this clone: Its antigen is currently unknown.

Separation from the approximately 710-subject first cohort characterized the roughly 120-subject validation cohort, to which the donors belonged. The repertoire was sequenced with immunoSEQ multiplex PCR; TCRdb's copy has only in-frame clones and lacks some. Here the sample spans a few hundred thousand clones, around nine tenths being singletons. The sequence derives from a young woman in good health and CMV-seronegative. The chain recombines TRBV5-1 with TRBJ1-4, with 7 bases matching TRBD1. The sequencing input was PBMCs. DNA for the CDR3: TGCGCCAGCAGCAAGACAGGGTTGGATGAAAAACTGTTTTTT. Its translation: CASSKTGLDEKLFF. Full variable domain (outside the CDR3, taken from reference TRBV5-1 and TRBJ1-4): KAGVTQTPRYLIKTRGQQVTLSCSPISGHRSVSWYQQTPGQGLQFLFEYFSETQRNKGNFPGRFSGRQFSNSRSEMNVSTLELGDSALYLCASSKTGLDEKLFFGSGTQLSVL.